This T cell receptor (beta chain) was identified in a study of shared clonotypes between healthy human individuals. General study points: Since donors were few, the genetic and exposure-history diversity represented was limited.

CD45RO-negative CD8 cells positively selected for CCR7 made up the naive population, which excluded terminally differentiated effector memory CD45RA+ cells. A note on this clone: What it recognizes is unknown.

Genomic DNA of every subset was divided equally among multiple immunoSEQ plates. The assay was immunoSEQ multiplex PCR, and TCRdb's table has in-frame clones only and misses some. The profile shows around 1.9 million clones, approximately 92% of them singletons. The germline V gene has CDR1 MNHEY and CDR2 SVGAGI. Unmatched junction bases numbered 8, after V lost 5 bases and J lost 4 bases. The length of the CDR3 is 15 residues. Specimen: naive CD8+ T cells from PBMCs. The TCR comes from a man between 18 and 29 years old in good health. Some clones in this sample may be carry-over from other donors' samples. The gene calls are TRBV6-5 and TRBJ2-7, with TRBD1 matching over 10 bases. CDR3 loop: CASSVRDRGGYEQYF. CDR3 in DNA: TGTGCCAGCAGTGTCCGGGACAGGGGAGGTTACGAGCAGTACTTC.